The source of this T cell receptor beta chain is a study of CD8+ T cells in alopecia areata. Treatment noted: oral pan-JAK inhibitor, 5-10 mg twice daily. In each case, RNA was isolated and then reverse transcribed into cDNA as the sequencing template. The method was immunoSEQ multiplex PCR; TCRdb's version includes in-frame clones alone and lacks a portion of them. This table has roughly 220,000 clones, over 60% appearing once. This CDR3 is built from 14 residues. Unmatched junction bases numbered 4, after V lost 7 bases and J lost 2 bases. The germline V gene encodes CDR1 MNHNY and CDR2 SVGAGI (reference sequence).

The V call is TRBV6-6, the J call TRBJ1-2; 10 bases are a match to TRBD1. The sequence derives from a human donor with alopecia areata. The material sequenced was CD4+ T cells sorted from blood, taken between weeks 43 and 45, from a patient treated with tofacitinib. The CDR3 DNA is TGTGCCAGCACCTCGGGACAGGGGAACTATGGCTACACCTTC. Amino acids: CASTSGQGNYGYTF.